These 9 T cell receptor beta chains were sequenced from one sample in a study of beta chain features in type 1 diabetes. The authors reverse transcribed all of the isolated RNA, so sequencing captured expressed TCRB transcripts. Method: immunoSEQ multiplex PCR; TCRdb's copy keeps in-frame clones and lacks some. Of around 500,000 clones listed, around 10% are singletons. What was sequenced was naive CD4+ T cells from blood. The source of these receptors is a young woman in good health.

The rearrangement links TRBV29-1 to TRBJ2-4; D is unresolved. Trimming removed 4 bases from V and 2 bases from J, with 15 bases in between. Germline CDR1 SQVTM, CDR2 ANQGSEA. The CDR3 contains 15 residues. CDR3 loop: CSVVGVEESKNIQYF. Here the CDR3 DNA reads TGCAGCGTTGTTGGGGTAGAGGAGTCCAAAAACATTCAGTACTTC.

Here the CDR3 DNA reads TGTGCCAGCAGGAGTACCGGGACAGGCTATGGCTACACCTTC. This gives the protein CASRSTGTGYGYTF. The V gene is TRBV6-6, the J gene TRBJ1-2; TRBD1 agrees at 8 bases. Germline CDR1 MNHNY, CDR2 SVGAGI (reference sequence). Trimming removed 6 bases from V and 4 bases from J; junction bases left unmatched: 7. This CDR3 region has 14 residues.

The chain combines TRBV5-1 with TRBJ2-7, with 8 bases identical to TRBD1. The CDR3 extends over 14 amino acids. Germline CDR1 and CDR2: SGHRS and YFSETQ. V was pared by 4 bases and J by 6 bases, with 9 bases of the junction left unmatched. The CDR3 nucleotides are TGCGCCAGCAGCCCCCGGGACAGGATAGGCGAGCAGTACTTC. Protein: CASSPRDRIGEQYF.

Only a few counts were recorded for this clone. J is TRBJ1-3 and V is TRBV30, with D unresolved. This CDR3 has 12 residues. The V end lost 7 bases, the J end lost 5 bases, and 12 bases lay between the germline ends. Germline assignment: CDR1 GTSNPN and CDR2 SVGIG (reference sequence). CDR3 amino acids: CALSVSRNTIYF. Written as DNA, the CDR3 is TGTGCCTTGAGCGTGAGCAGAAACACCATATATTTT.

In this sample, this clone turned up a few times. The chain couples TRBV7-9 to TRBJ2-1; no clear D. Between the trimmed V and J ends, which lost 7 bases and 4 bases, there was a span of 17 bases. Germline CDR1 and CDR2: SEHNR and FQNEAQ (reference sequence). The length of the CDR3 is 15 residues. CDR3 sequence: CASTLPSTNYNEQFF. The CDR3 coding sequence is TGTGCCAGCACCCTGCCTTCAACCAATTACAATGAGCAGTTCTTC.

The V and J genes are TRBV7-2 and TRBJ1-2, with D maybe TRBD1 (5 bases). V was shortened by 2 bases and J by 3 bases, with 10 bases between the two germline ends. The CDR3 is 14 residues long. Germline V gene lookup returns CDR1 SGHTA and CDR2 FQGNSA. The CDR3: CASSLRDGYYGYTF. The DNA for the CDR3 is TGTGCCAGCAGCTTACGGGACGGATACTATGGCTACACCTTC.

The chain couples TRBV27 to TRBJ1-1, with a tentative D call TRBD1 (6 bases). The CDR3 is 13 residues long. Germline V gene data show CDR1 as MNHEY and CDR2 as SMNVEV (reference sequence). The V end lost 10 bases, the J end lost 1 base, and 13 bases lay between the germline ends. The chain's CDR3 is CATAGQPNTEAFF. CDR3 coding DNA: TGTGCCACCGCCGGACAGCCGAACACTGAAGCTTTCTTT.

The V gene is TRBV2, the J gene TRBJ2-1; no firm D call. Looked up from germline, CDR1 is SNHLY and CDR2 is FYNNEI. Trimming took off 6 bases at V and 4 bases at J, with 19 bases between the two ends. The length of the CDR3 is 16 residues. In DNA, the CDR3 is TGTGCCAGCAGGCCCCTCCAGGCAAGAGCATACAATGAGCAGTTCTTC. It encodes CASRPLQARAYNEQFF.

V usage is TRBV18 and J usage is TRBJ1-1; TRBD1 is a possible D gene (5 bases). The CDR3 contains 12 residues. Per the germline V gene, CDR1 is KGHSH and CDR2 is LQKENI. Trimming cost V 5 bases and J 4 bases, with 8 bases left between them. This CDR3 is CASSGGGTEAFF. CDR3 nucleotide sequence: TGTGCCAGCTCAGGGGGAGGCACTGAAGCTTTCTTT.